The next 21 T cell receptor beta chains were all read from a single sample in a study of control samples from healthy donors and cancer patients (TCRdb year 2020). Receptors were amplified or captured by the immunoSEQ multiplex PCR assay. TCRdb obtained this table from immuneACCESS and retained in-frame rearrangements with V and J assigned. These tables miss some clones; where compared with another copy, unresolved V genes account for less than half of the shortfall, and the remainder is unexplained. The sample table contains over 100,000 clones; only one count was recorded for 75% to 95% of them. The leading ten clones occupy roughly 4.4% of the sample. The specimen was blood. The source is a human donor in good health. The donor label of this sample is uncertain.

This chain uses TRBV7-9 with TRBJ2-2; D might be TRBD1 (6 bases). Germline CDR1 and CDR2: SEHNR and FQNEAQ (reference sequence). The CDR3 is 16 residues long. The V gene lost 0 bases and the J gene lost 4 bases, with 12 bases spanning the gap. The CDR3 DNA reads TGTGCCAGCAGCTTAGCGCAGGGGCGAGGCACCGGGGAGCTGTTTTTT. Translation: CASSLAQGRGTGELFF.

The chain carries TRBV2 and TRBJ1-3; 9 bases match TRBD1. The CDR3 extends over 15 amino acids. Per the germline V gene, CDR1 is SNHLY and CDR2 is FYNNEI. V was pared by 6 bases and J by 3 bases, with 6 bases of the junction left unmatched. For the CDR3, the DNA is TGTGCCAGCAGCGGTGGACAGGGGATTGGAAACACCATATATTTT. Translated, it gives CASSGGQGIGNTIYF. Drawing the rest from reference TRBV2 and TRBJ1-3, the complete variable domain is EPEVTQTPSHQVTQMGQEVILRCVPISNHLYFYWYRQILGQKVEFLVSFYNNEISEKSEIFDDQFSVERPDGSNFTLKIRSTKLEDSAMYFCASSGGQGIGNTIYFGEGSWLTVV.

The rearrangement uses TRBV9 and TRBJ1-3; TRBD1 agrees at 11 bases. Germline CDR1 SGDLS, CDR2 YYNGEE. CDR3 length: 15 residues. The junction had 3 bases not matched to a gene; V was cut back by 3 bases and J by 4 bases. This chain's CDR3 is CASSAGTGGGNTIYF. CDR3 sequence (DNA): TGTGCCAGCAGCGCCGGGACAGGGGGAGGAAACACCATATATTTT.

CDR3 in DNA: TGCGCCAGCAGCTTGGGGCCCGCGGACAATGAGCAGTTCTTC. Translating it yields CASSLGPADNEQFF. This sequence joins TRBV5-1 and TRBJ2-1; no firm D call. The ends were cut back, 0 bases at V and 5 bases at J, with 9 bases in the middle. This CDR3 is built from 14 residues. Looked up from germline, CDR1 is SGHRS and CDR2 is YFSETQ.

The rearrangement uses TRBV15 and TRBJ2-1; a possible D gene is TRBD1 (5 bases). Germline V CDR1 and CDR2: LNHNV, YYDKDF (reference sequence). The CDR3 length is 15 residues. The ends were cut back, 3 bases at V and 4 bases at J, with 13 bases in the middle. CDR3 DNA sequence: TGTGCCACCAGCAGTAATCCCCGACAGTACAATGAGCAGTTCTTC. The encoded protein is CATSSNPRQYNEQFF.

The chain couples TRBV11-3 to TRBJ2-5, with 10 bases matching TRBD1. V shed 2 bases, J shed 3 bases, and the junction held 3 bases outside the gene matches. Per germline, CDR1 SGHNT and CDR2 YENEEA. The CDR3 spans 15 residues. CDR3 sequence: CASSLRQGAKETQYF. DNA of the CDR3: TGTGCCAGCAGCTTAAGACAGGGGGCGAAAGAGACCCAGTACTTC.

The chain has TRBV18 and TRBJ2-3; D not resolved. Deletions cut 2 bases from V and 2 bases from J, with 5 bases between. The CDR3 runs to 13 residues. Germline CDR1 KGHSH, CDR2 LQKENI. The CDR3 loop reads CASSPFDTDTQYF. The CDR3 DNA follows: TGTGCCAGCTCACCATTCGACACAGATACGCAGTATTTT. The full variable domain, its missing parts supplied by reference TRBV18 and TRBJ2-3, is NAGVMQNPRHLVRRRGQEARLRCSPMKGHSHVYWYRQLPEEGLKFMVYLQKENIIDESGMPKERFSAEFPKEGPSILRIQQVVRGDSAAYFCASSPFDTDTQYFGPGTRLTVL.

This chain joins TRBV4-1 and TRBJ2-3; TRBD1 agrees at 7 bases. The CDR3 is 14 amino acids. Germline CDR1 reads MGHRA; CDR2 reads YSYEKL. The junction had 5 bases not matched to a gene; V was cut back by 6 bases and J by 2 bases. The CDR3 DNA sequence: TGCGCCAGCAGGAACAGGGGACCCACAGATACGCAGTATTTT. This codes for CASRNRGPTDTQYF.

This chain joins TRBV6-5 and TRBJ1-5, with a possible D match to TRBD1 (6 bases). The CDR3 is 15 amino acids. V dropped 6 bases and J dropped 4 bases, with 16 bases sitting between them. From germline, CDR1 is MNHEY and CDR2 SVGAGI. The CDR3 DNA sequence: TGTGCCAGCAGAATGGGACCAGGGGAGAATCAGCCCCAGCATTTT. Its translation: CASRMGPGENQPQHF.

This chain connects TRBV11-2 to TRBJ2-3; tentative D call: TRBD2 (5 bases). Germline lookup yields CDR1 SGHAT and CDR2 FQNNGV. V was cut by 0 bases and J by 7 bases, with 5 bases left in between. The CDR3 is made up of 12 amino acids. The CDR3 loop reads CASSLETNTQYF. The CDR3 region has the DNA TGTGCCAGCAGCTTAGAGACTAATACGCAGTATTTT.

V is TRBV6-2 or TRBV6-3 and J is TRBJ1-5, with D possibly being TRBD1 (5 bases). This CDR3 spans 15 amino acids. Germline lookup yields CDR1 MNHEY and CDR2 SVGEGT. V dropped 4 bases and J dropped 1 base, with 11 bases sitting between them. CDR3 nucleotides: TGTGCCAGCAGTTTCGGGGGTGAGAGCAATCAGCCCCAGCATTTT. Its protein is CASSFGGESNQPQHF.

The chain carries TRBV9 and TRBJ2-2; the match to TRBD2 covers 9 bases. This CDR3 spans 15 amino acids. With 0 bases clipped from V and 4 bases from J, the junction kept 1 base outside the gene matches. CDR1 is SGDLS and CDR2 is YYNGEE in the germline V gene. The CDR3 coding sequence is TGTGCCAGCAGCGTAGGAGCGGGGGGCACCGGGGAGCTGTTTTTT. It is translated as CASSVGAGGTGELFF.

The gene calls are TRBV19 and TRBJ2-3, with D unclear. Trimming cost V 0 bases and J 0 bases, with 13 bases left between them. Germline V gene data show CDR1 as LNHDA and CDR2 as SQIVND (reference sequence). CDR3 length: 17 amino acids. The CDR3 here is CASSIDPPVTSTDTQYF. In DNA, the CDR3 is TGTGCCAGTAGTATAGATCCACCCGTCACTAGCACAGATACGCAGTATTTT.

The chain has TRBV2 and TRBJ1-6; D remains ambiguous. V was clipped by 0 bases and J by 6 bases, with 18 bases between them. This CDR3 has 18 amino acids. In germline, CDR1 is SNHLY, CDR2 FYNNEI. The CDR3 DNA reads TGTGCCAGCAGTGAAGCTCAAGGGAAGCCTATGCTTAATTCACCCCTCCACTTT. Amino acid sequence: CASSEAQGKPMLNSPLHF.

The chain uses TRBV30 and TRBJ2-2; no reliable D call. V lost 2 bases, J lost 5 bases, and 12 bases lay in between. Germline loops: CDR1 GTSNPN, CDR2 SVGIG (reference sequence). The CDR3 runs to 14 residues. The CDR3 nucleotides are TGTGCCTGGAGTAGCCGTTACGGGACCGGGGAGCTGTTTTTT. Protein product: CAWSSRYGTGELFF.

The chain joins TRBV27 to TRBJ2-3; no clear D gene. V was pared by 2 bases and J by 4 bases, with 7 bases between. The CDR3 contains 13 residues. Germline loops: CDR1 MNHEY, CDR2 SMNVEV (reference sequence). CDR3 DNA: TGTGCCAGCAGTTTAGGGCAAGCAGATACGCAGTATTTT. This codes for CASSLGQADTQYF.

The genes are TRBV6-6 and TRBJ1-1; D is unresolved. This CDR3 spans 14 amino acids. From germline, CDR1 is MNHNY and CDR2 SVGAGI (reference sequence). V lost 3 bases and J lost 0, with 8 bases in between. This CDR3 reads CASSYRALNTEAFF. CDR3 coding DNA: TGTGCCAGCAGTTATAGGGCCTTGAACACTGAAGCTTTCTTT.

The chain joins TRBV6-5 to TRBJ1-2; D call uncertain. The CDR3 length is 15 residues. The V gene's germline CDR1 is MNHEY and CDR2 SVGAGI. V gave up 6 bases and J gave up 3 bases, with 17 bases separating them. CDR3 nucleotides: TGTGCCAGCAGCCCAATTATCCAAGTCGACTATGGCTACACCTTC. Translated, it gives CASSPIIQVDYGYTF.

The CDR3 region is CASSVGGGVNQPQHF. CDR3 DNA sequence: TGTGCCAGCAGCGTAGGAGGAGGGGTCAATCAGCCCCAGCATTTT. The J gene is TRBJ1-5, the V gene TRBV9; D might be TRBD1 (5 bases). Germline assignment: CDR1 SGDLS and CDR2 YYNGEE. This CDR3 is 15 amino acids long. The V end lost 0 bases, the J end lost 3 bases, and 10 bases lay between the germline ends.

The V gene is TRBV27, the J gene TRBJ1-5; possibly TRBD1 for D (6 bases). V lost 3 bases, J lost 6 bases, and 9 bases lay in between. Germline V CDR1 and CDR2: MNHEY, SMNVEV (reference sequence). The CDR3 extends over 13 amino acids. CDR3 sequence: CASSFQQGQPQHF. The DNA for the CDR3 is TGTGCCAGCAGTTTTCAACAGGGTCAGCCCCAGCATTTT.

The chain employs TRBV10-2 and TRBJ2-6, with TRBD1 matching 7 bases. CDR1 and CDR2 from the germline V gene are WSHSY and SAAADI. CDR3 size: 17 residues. V lost 9 bases to trimming and J lost 0 bases; unmatched junction nucleotides: 11. In DNA form, the CDR3 reads TGCGCCAGTAGAAGGACAGGCCCCCTCTCTGGGGCCAACGTCCTGACTTTC. Translating it yields CASRRTGPLSGANVLTF.